A single sample is the source of the 30 T cell receptor beta chains below, sequenced in a study of shared clonotypes between healthy human individuals. Libraries were prepared by immunoSEQ multiplex PCR; TCRdb keeps only in-frame clonotypes and omits some of them. The table has around 440,000 clones, 60% to 80% seen once; the top ten hold more than 10%. Sequencing used PBMCs. The receptors were gathered from a woman aged 40 to 50 in good health. Some clones in this sample may be carry-over from other donors' samples.

This clone was seen a single time. The chain employs TRBV10-3 and TRBJ2-7, with D perhaps matching TRBD2 (6 bases). Germline V lookup: CDR1 ENHRY, CDR2 SYGVKD. V was cut by 2 bases and J by 5 bases, with 13 bases left in between. The CDR3 spans 14 residues. CDR3 loop: CAISETHTGDEQYF. Written as DNA, the CDR3 is TGTGCCATCAGTGAGACGCACACGGGGGACGAGCAGTACTTC.

The rearrangement uses TRBV10-3 and TRBJ2-7; D might be TRBD2 (6 bases). The germline gives CDR1 ENHRY, CDR2 SYGVKD. V lost 0 bases, J lost 6 bases, and 12 bases lay in between. The CDR3 spans 14 residues. Here the CDR3 reads CAISESRVGGEQYF. CDR3 DNA sequence: TGTGCCATCAGTGAGTCGAGGGTGGGGGGCGAGCAGTACTTC.

The rearrangement links TRBV30 to TRBJ1-2; no reliable D call. V lost 4 bases to trimming and J lost 8 bases, with 17 bases between them. CDR3 length equals 13 residues. CDR1 and CDR2 (germline): GTSNPN, SVGIG (reference sequence). The CDR3 is CAWIFSAKRGYTF. DNA of the CDR3: TGTGCCTGGATCTTTTCTGCGAAGCGGGGCTACACCTTC.

The CDR3 DNA sequence: TGTGCCTGGAGTGTACAACGGGGCTCTGGAAACACCATATATTTT. This sequence encodes CAWSVQRGSGNTIYF. The chain is built from TRBV30 and TRBJ1-3, with no clear D. The CDR3 is made up of 15 amino acids. CDR1 and CDR2 (germline): GTSNPN, SVGIG (reference sequence). Trimming took 0 bases from V and 0 from J, leaving 9 bases between them.

This chain uses TRBV11-2 with TRBJ1-4; tentatively, D is TRBD1 (5 bases). The CDR3 loop spans 13 amino acids. Trimming took 5 bases from V and 8 from J, leaving 12 bases between them. CDR1 and CDR2 from the germline V gene are SGHAT and FQNNGV. CDR3 loop: CASSGDSGEKLFF. CDR3 coding DNA: TGTGCCAGCAGCGGGGACTCAGGGGAAAAACTGTTTTTT.

The rearrangement links TRBV4-2 to TRBJ2-3; tentatively, D is TRBD2 (6 bases). CDR3 length: 19 residues. Trimming removed 0 bases from V and 2 bases from J, with 21 bases in between. The V gene's germline CDR1 is LGHNA and CDR2 YNFKEQ. CDR3 sequence (DNA): TGTGCCAGCAGCCAAGATAAAAGGAATCCGGGACTTAACACAGATACGCAGTATTTT. Translating gives CASSQDKRNPGLNTDTQYF.

The genes are TRBV6-1 and TRBJ2-7; 8 bases fit TRBD2. This CDR3 is 14 amino acids long. The V gene end was trimmed by 7 bases and the J gene end by 0 bases; junction bases not matched to a gene: 5. Germline V CDR1 and CDR2: MNHNS, SASEGT. The CDR3 loop reads CASTREVLSYEQYF. In DNA form, the CDR3 reads TGTGCCAGCACGCGGGAGGTCCTCTCCTACGAGCAGTACTTC.

The gene calls are TRBV2 and TRBJ1-5, with 10 bases fitting TRBD1. The CDR3 covers 15 residues. Germline CDR1 is SNHLY and CDR2 is FYNNEI. The ends lost 5 bases at V and 5 bases at J; junction bases unmatched: 6. CDR3 region: CASSLGQGGYQPQHF. As DNA, the CDR3 is TGTGCCAGCAGTTTAGGACAGGGGGGATATCAGCCCCAGCATTTT. Full variable domain (rest looked up from reference TRBV2 and TRBJ1-5): EPEVTQTPSHQVTQMGQEVILRCVPISNHLYFYWYRQILGQKVEFLVSFYNNEISEKSEIFDDQFSVERPDGSNFTLKIRSTKLEDSAMYFCASSLGQGGYQPQHFGDGTRLSIL.

This clone was found once. An end of the junction differs from the germline gene, which may be a read error. The V and J genes are TRBV4-1 and TRBJ2-7; TRBD2 might be the D (5 bases). CDR1 is MGHRA and CDR2 is YSYEKL in the germline V gene. The CDR3 sequence is 19 residues long. The CDR3 loop is CASSQWWWTSASVDYGQYF. Here the CDR3 DNA reads TGCGCCAGCAGCCAATGGTGGTGGACTTCGGCTTCCGTCGACTACGGGCAGTACTTC.

There are a few counts of this clone. A far larger clone lies a single base away; this is likely a read error. Other DNA sequences from this sample encode an identical CDR3 as well. The chain combines TRBV30 with TRBJ1-2; no clear D. CDR1 is GTSNPN, CDR2 SVGIG, per germline (reference sequence). The CDR3 totals 10 residues. The CDR3 loop reads CAWNDYGYTF. The CDR3, as DNA: TGCGCCTGGAACGACTATGGCTACACCTTC.

The chain links TRBV30 to TRBJ2-3; D is possibly TRBD2 (6 bases). The germline gives CDR1 GTSNPN, CDR2 SVGIG (reference sequence). V shed 1 base and J shed 1 base, with 6 bases lying between them. This CDR3 region has 13 residues. The CDR3 loop is CAWSAGGTDTQYF. CDR3 bases: TGTGCCTGGAGTGCGGGAGGCACAGATACGCAGTATTTT.

The V gene is TRBV18, the J gene TRBJ2-7, with a weak D call TRBD2 (5 bases). The germline CDR1 and CDR2 sequences are KGHSH and LQKENI. V dropped 0 bases and J dropped 2 bases, with 11 bases sitting between them. The length of the CDR3 is 15 residues. The CDR3, as DNA: TGTGCCAGCTCACCACCGTGCGGGTCAACCTACGAGCAGTACTTC. It codes for CASSPPCGSTYEQYF.

J is TRBJ1-5 and V is TRBV19; D unclear. The germline V and J ends were trimmed by 5 bases and 0 bases, with 8 bases remaining between them. Germline loops: CDR1 LNHDA, CDR2 SQIVND (reference sequence). The CDR3 covers 14 residues. CDR3: CASSAANSNQPQHF. CDR3 nucleotide sequence: TGTGCCAGTAGTGCCGCGAATAGCAATCAGCCCCAGCATTTT.

Regarding this clone: This sequence is one base from a far larger clone and is likely a read error. This CDR3 is also generated by other DNA sequences in the sample. The V call is TRBV5-4, the J call TRBJ2-3, with D possibly TRBD1 on 6 matching bases. Germline lookup yields CDR1 SGHNT and CDR2 YYREEE (reference sequence). Trimming removed 4 bases at V and 0 bases at J, with 12 bases between. CDR3 length: 15 residues. CDR3 sequence: CASSVPGQSTDTQYF. CDR3 coding DNA: TGTGCCAGCAGCGTGCCTGGACAGAGCACAGATACGCAGTATTTT.

The chain uses TRBV5-1 and TRBJ2-5, with 12 bases lining up with TRBD2. From germline, CDR1 is SGHRS and CDR2 YFSETQ. The CDR3 spans 18 residues. After removal of 1 base from V and 2 bases from J, the junction contained 9 bases not matched to a gene. CDR3 residues: CASSLFGLAGTQQETQYF. DNA of the CDR3: TGCGCCAGCAGCTTGTTCGGACTAGCGGGAACCCAACAAGAGACCCAGTACTTC.

V and J are TRBV2 and TRBJ2-3; D gene ambiguous. V lost 4 bases and J 2 bases, leaving 13 bases between the germline ends. Germline V CDR1 and CDR2: SNHLY, FYNNEI. There are 15 residues in the CDR3. In DNA, the CDR3 is TGTGCCAGCAGTGGGGCTGGTGGATTCACAGATACGCAGTATTTT. This gives the protein CASSGAGGFTDTQYF.

As to this clone: A far larger clone is a single base away, which makes a read error likely. Other DNA sequences of this sample code for an identical CDR3. The V call is TRBV20-1, the J call TRBJ2-7; possible D gene TRBD1, 6 bases. Per the germline V gene, CDR1 is DFQATT and CDR2 is SNEGSKA (reference sequence). CDR3 length equals 11 residues. In DNA form, the CDR3 reads TGCAGCGCTGGGGGCCCCTACGAGCAGTACTTC. This encodes CSAGGPYEQYF.

The chain uses TRBV9 and TRBJ1-2; maybe TRBD1 (5 bases). Germline V lookup: CDR1 SGDLS, CDR2 YYNGEE. The germline V and J ends were trimmed by 6 bases and 6 bases, with 15 bases remaining between them. This CDR3 spans 13 amino acids. CDR3 amino acids: CASTYGGRDGYTF. In nucleotides, the CDR3 is TGTGCCAGCACCTATGGCGGCAGGGATGGCTACACCTTC.

This clone was seen only a few times. J is TRBJ1-2 and V is TRBV4-2, with 9 bases aligning to TRBD1. The germline CDR1 and CDR2 sequences are LGHNA and YNFKEQ. The trim removed 3 bases at V and 6 bases at J, leaving 11 bases unmatched. This CDR3 has 16 amino acids. The CDR3 region has the DNA TGTGCCAGCAGCCAGGATCGGGACAGGGTTTTCGATGGCTACACCTTC. Its protein product is CASSQDRDRVFDGYTF.

With respect to this clone: This likely reflects a read error, since a far larger clone is one base away. The same CDR3 can be traced to other DNA sequences in this sample. The V and J genes are TRBV18 and TRBJ2-5; D ambiguous. The DNA end lines up better with TRBJ2-7; the J call may be wrong. The CDR3 has 13 residues. Per the germline V gene, CDR1 is KGHSH and CDR2 is LQKENI. The CDR3 here is CASSPTTKYEQYF. CDR3 in DNA: TGTGCCAGCTCACCAACAACTAAGTACGAGCAGTACTTC.

The chain recombines TRBV9 with TRBJ2-6; D is unclear. There are 13 residues in the CDR3. The ends were cut back, 5 bases at V and 2 bases at J, with 5 bases in the middle. CDR1 and CDR2 from the germline V gene are SGDLS and YYNGEE. CDR3 residues: CASRGTGANVLTF. CDR3 sequence (DNA): TGTGCCAGCAGGGGGACTGGGGCCAACGTCCTGACTTTC.

V usage is TRBV6-6 and J usage is TRBJ1-2; 9 bases match TRBD1. The trim removed 6 bases at V and 3 bases at J, leaving 5 bases unmatched. The CDR3 is made up of 14 amino acids. Germline V gene lookup returns CDR1 MNHNY and CDR2 SVGAGI (reference sequence). CDR3 residues: CASRITGGDYGYTF. The CDR3 nucleotides are TGTGCCAGCAGAATCACAGGGGGCGACTATGGCTACACCTTC.

This clone has ten or more counts. V and J are TRBV11-2 and TRBJ2-2; 10 bases align to TRBD2. The germline V gene encodes CDR1 SGHAT and CDR2 FQNNGV. The CDR3 totals 18 residues. V lost 5 bases to trimming and J lost 5 bases; unmatched junction nucleotides: 14. The CDR3 DNA reads TGTGCCAGCAGCCCGCCCCTAGCGGGAGTACTGGCGACCGGGGAGCTGTTTTTT. Residues: CASSPPLAGVLATGELFF.

This sequence joins TRBV7-3 and TRBJ1-1, with D possibly being TRBD1 (5 bases). Trimming stripped 4 bases from V and 1 base from J, with 7 bases between. CDR1 is SGHTA, CDR2 FQGTGA, per germline. The CDR3 length is 13 residues. The CDR3 DNA reads TGTGCCAGCAGCTCCGGGGGGAACACTGAAGCTTTCTTT. It encodes CASSSGGNTEAFF.

As for this clone: This probably arose from a read error, given a far larger clone one base away. The V call is TRBV4-2, the J call TRBJ2-3, with 11 bases identical to TRBD2. The CDR3 loop spans 16 amino acids. Germline loops: CDR1 LGHNA, CDR2 YNFKEQ. CDR3 region: CVSSARLAGGGDTQYF. The CDR3 nucleotides are TGTGTCAGCAGCGCCCGTCTAGCGGGAGGAGGAGATACGCAGTATTTT.

The J gene is TRBJ2-7, the V gene TRBV10-3; possibly TRBD2 for D (6 bases). CDR1 ENHRY and CDR2 SYGVKD come from the germline V gene. CDR3 length: 13 amino acids. V was pared by 8 bases and J by 4 bases, with 15 bases between. The CDR3 DNA reads as TGTGCCATCGGATGGGGCGGGACTTACGAGCAGTACTTC. Its translation: CAIGWGGTYEQYF.

About this clone itself: It differs at one base from a far larger clone, so likely a read error. The chain is built from TRBV5-1 and TRBJ2-5; 12 bases are shared with TRBD2. The CDR3 consists of 15 residues. CDR1 and CDR2 from the germline V gene are SGHRS and YFSETQ. V trimming: 6 bases; J trimming: 10 bases; junction bases outside the gene matches: 13. CDR3 amino acids: CASNFSPTSGSVQYF. Here the CDR3 DNA reads TGCGCCAGCAACTTTTCTCCGACTAGCGGGAGTGTCCAGTACTTC.

The chain links TRBV5-1 to TRBJ2-2, with unresolved D. Germline CDR1 SGHRS, CDR2 YFSETQ. V was clipped by 5 bases and J by 2 bases, with 10 bases between them. There are 14 residues in the CDR3. CDR3 sequence: CASRRNSNTGELFF. The CDR3 DNA reads as TGCGCCAGCAGGCGAAATTCCAACACCGGGGAGCTGTTTTTT.

The chain couples TRBV4-2 to TRBJ2-1, with D unresolved. Germline values: CDR1 LGHNA, CDR2 YNFKEQ. Trimming removed 0 bases from V and 10 bases from J, with 13 bases in between. This CDR3 region has 14 residues. DNA for the CDR3: TGTGCCAGCAGCCAAGAGTTTAAGAATGCAGAGCAGTTCTTC. Translating it yields CASSQEFKNAEQFF.

This clone was recorded at least ten times. The chain recombines TRBV4-2 with TRBJ2-4, with D possibly being TRBD2 (5 bases). Per the germline V gene, CDR1 is LGHNA and CDR2 is YNFKEQ. Trimming cost V 2 bases and J 6 bases, with 14 bases left between them. The CDR3 spans 15 residues. CDR3 protein: CASSQQLGIVNIQYF. The CDR3 DNA reads TGTGCCAGCAGCCAACAACTAGGGATCGTAAACATTCAGTACTTC.